The rows below give T cell receptor beta chains drawn from one sample of a study of blood T cell repertoires in COVID-19. The protocol was immunoSEQ multiplex PCR, while the TCRdb copy is restricted to in-frame clones and leaves out a portion. The sample lists 90,000 to 140,000 clones, approximately 81% seen once, with over 35% in the top ten. Sequenced input: peripheral blood. All receptors derive from an elderly man with acute or convalescent COVID-19. Each CDR3 is given with its conserved first and last residue. The D gene is left open where the match is weak. The size of a clone is reported for some rows only, either as once, few or many, or as a class for expanded clones.

TRBV30,TRBJ2-7,-,TRBD2,CAWSVQVAGGVSEQYF,TGTGCCTGGAGTGTACAAGTAGCGGGAGGGGTGAGCGAGCAGTACTTC
TRBV7-2,TRBJ2-5,-,-,CASRGGVLWETQYF,TGTGCCAGCAGAGGGGGGGTGTTGTGGGAGACCCAGTACTTC
TRBV4-2,TRBJ2-2,once,-,CASSQTPVTNTGELFF,TGTGCCAGCAGCCAGACTCCCGTTACCAACACCGGGGAGCTGTTTTTT
TRBV7-9,TRBJ2-5,few,TRBD1,CASSLTDRGLQETQYF,TGTGCCAGCAGCTTAACTGACAGGGGGCTACAAGAGACCCAGTACTTC
TRBV24-1,TRBJ2-1,-,-,CAIEGGGRLNEQFF,TGTGCCATCGAAGGGGGCGGGAGGCTCAATGAGCAGTTCTTC
TRBV7-2,TRBJ2-7,-,-,CASSSQGSLRQYF,TGTGCCAGCAGCTCCCAGGGATCCCTCCGACAGTACTTC
TRBV5-4,TRBJ2-7,-,-,CASSGRESYEQYF,TGTGCCAGCAGCGGCAGGGAATCCTACGAGCAGTACTTC
TRBV7-8,TRBJ1-6,-,TRBD1,CASSPDRVNSPLHF,TGTGCCAGCAGCCCCGACAGGGTGAATTCACCCCTCCACTTT
TRBV20-1,TRBJ2-5,few,-,CSASSRFFGGGLRETQYF,TGCAGTGCTAGTTCTCGTTTCTTTGGGGGCGGATTAAGGGAGACCCAGTACTTC
TRBV11-2,TRBJ2-7,-,-,CASSYRQTYEQYF,TGTGCCAGCAGCTACCGACAAACCTACGAGCAGTACTTC
TRBV5-4,TRBJ2-3,-,-,CASSSFVLSTDTQYF,TGTGCCAGCAGCTCTTTCGTCCTAAGCACAGATACGCAGTATTTT